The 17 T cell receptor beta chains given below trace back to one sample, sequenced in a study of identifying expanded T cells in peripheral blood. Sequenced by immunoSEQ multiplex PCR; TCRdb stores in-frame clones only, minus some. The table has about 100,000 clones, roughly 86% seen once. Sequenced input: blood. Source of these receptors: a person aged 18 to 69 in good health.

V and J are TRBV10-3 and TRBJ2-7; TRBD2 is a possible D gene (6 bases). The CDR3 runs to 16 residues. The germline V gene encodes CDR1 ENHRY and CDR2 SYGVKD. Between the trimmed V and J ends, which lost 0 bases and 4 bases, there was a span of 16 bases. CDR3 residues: CAISESNGGLRYEQYF. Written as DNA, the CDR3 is TGTGCCATCAGTGAGTCGAACGGGGGTCTAAGGTACGAGCAGTACTTC.

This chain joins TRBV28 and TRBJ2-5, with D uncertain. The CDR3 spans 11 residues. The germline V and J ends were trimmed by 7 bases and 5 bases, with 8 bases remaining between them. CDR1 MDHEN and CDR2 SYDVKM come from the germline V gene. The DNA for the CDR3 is TGTGCCAGCACCGAGGAGGAGACCCAGTACTTC. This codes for CASTEEETQYF.

The CDR3 loop is CASSFAGQETQYF. The CDR3 coding sequence is TGTGCCAGCAGTTTCGCGGGGCAAGAGACCCAGTACTTC. This chain links TRBV28 with TRBJ2-5; D may be TRBD2 (6 bases). The V gene lost 3 bases and the J gene lost 2 bases, with 7 bases spanning the gap. The CDR3 length is 13 residues. Looked up from germline, CDR1 is MDHEN and CDR2 is SYDVKM.

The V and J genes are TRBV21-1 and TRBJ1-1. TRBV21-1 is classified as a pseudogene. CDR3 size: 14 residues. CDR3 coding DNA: TGTGCCAGCAGCGCACCCCAGTTGGGTTCTGAAGCTTTCTTT. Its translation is CASSAPQLGSEAFF.

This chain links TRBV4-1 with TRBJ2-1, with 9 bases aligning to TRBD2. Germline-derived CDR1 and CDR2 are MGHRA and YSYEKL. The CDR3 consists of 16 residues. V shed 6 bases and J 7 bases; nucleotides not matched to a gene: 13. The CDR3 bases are TGCGCCAGCAGGTCCCCTACTAGCGGGTTACTGAATGAGCAGTTCTTC. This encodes CASRSPTSGLLNEQFF.

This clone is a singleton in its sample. CDR3 amino acids: CASSLDGGGIQYF. CDR3 DNA sequence: TGTGCCAGCAGCCTGGACGGGGGCGGCATTCAGTACTTC. This chain joins TRBV7-8 and TRBJ2-4; D tentatively fits TRBD1 or TRBD2 (6 bases each). Trimming removed 5 bases at V and 9 bases at J, with 14 bases between. Germline assignment: CDR1 SGHVS and CDR2 FQNEAQ. This CDR3 comprises 13 residues.

The CDR3 nucleotides read TGTGCCAGCAGCCTCCTGGGGGGAGCTAATGAAAAACTGTTTTTT. This gives the protein CASSLLGGANEKLFF. The chain is built from TRBV27 and TRBJ1-4, with D perhaps matching TRBD1 (5 bases). The germline CDR1 and CDR2 sequences are MNHEY and SMNVEV (reference sequence). This CDR3 has 15 amino acids. Trimming pared 6 bases from V and 3 bases from J, leaving 14 bases between.

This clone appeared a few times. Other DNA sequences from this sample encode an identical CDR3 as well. CDR3: CASSPPESYEQYF. The CDR3 nucleotides read TGTGCCAGCTCACCGCCGGAAAGCTACGAGCAGTACTTC. The genes are TRBV18 and TRBJ2-7; unclear D gene. Per germline, CDR1 KGHSH and CDR2 LQKENI. Between the trimmed V and J ends, which lost 3 bases and 3 bases, there was a span of 9 bases. The CDR3 has 13 amino acids. Together with reference TRBV18 and TRBJ2-7, the CDR3 gives the full variable domain: NAGVMQNPRHLVRRRGQEARLRCSPMKGHSHVYWYRQLPEEGLKFMVYLQKENIIDESGMPKERFSAEFPKEGPSILRIQQVVRGDSAAYFCASSPPESYEQYFGPGTRLTVT.

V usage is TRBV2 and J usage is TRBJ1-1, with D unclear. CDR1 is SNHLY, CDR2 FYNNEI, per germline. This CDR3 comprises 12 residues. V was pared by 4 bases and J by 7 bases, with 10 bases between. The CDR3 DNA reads TGTGCCAGCAGTGTGCAGCCCATTGAAGCTTTCTTT. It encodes CASSVQPIEAFF.

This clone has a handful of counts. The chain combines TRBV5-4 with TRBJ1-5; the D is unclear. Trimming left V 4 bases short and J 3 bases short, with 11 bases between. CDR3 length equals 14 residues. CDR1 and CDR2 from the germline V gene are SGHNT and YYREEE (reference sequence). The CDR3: CASSLDGNNQPQHF. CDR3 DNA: TGTGCCAGCAGCCTCGACGGCAACAATCAGCCCCAGCATTTT.

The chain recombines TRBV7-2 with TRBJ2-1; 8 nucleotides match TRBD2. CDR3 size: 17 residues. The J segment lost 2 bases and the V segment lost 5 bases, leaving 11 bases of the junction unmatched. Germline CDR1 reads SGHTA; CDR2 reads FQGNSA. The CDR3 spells CASSAAGSGTPYNEQFF. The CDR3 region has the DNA TGTGCCAGCAGCGCCGCTGGTAGCGGGACCCCCTACAATGAGCAGTTCTTC.

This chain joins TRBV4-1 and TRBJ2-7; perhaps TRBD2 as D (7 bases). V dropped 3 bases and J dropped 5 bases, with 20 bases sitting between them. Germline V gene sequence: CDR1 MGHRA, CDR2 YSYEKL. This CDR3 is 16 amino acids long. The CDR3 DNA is TGCGCCAGCAGCCAGGGGGGGGCCTCCTGGTCCCACGAGCAGTACTTC. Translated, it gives CASSQGGASWSHEQYF.

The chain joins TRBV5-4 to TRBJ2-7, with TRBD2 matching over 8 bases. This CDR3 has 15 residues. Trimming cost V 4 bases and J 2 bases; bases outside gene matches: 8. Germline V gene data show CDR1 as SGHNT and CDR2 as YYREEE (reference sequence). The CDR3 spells CASSLYLAGPYEQYF. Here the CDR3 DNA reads TGTGCCAGCAGCCTGTACTTAGCGGGGCCCTACGAGCAGTACTTC.

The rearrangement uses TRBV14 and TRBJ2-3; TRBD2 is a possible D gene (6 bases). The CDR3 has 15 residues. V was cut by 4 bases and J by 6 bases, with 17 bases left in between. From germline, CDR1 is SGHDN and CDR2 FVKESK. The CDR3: CASSPQGGPGDTQYF. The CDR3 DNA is TGTGCCAGCAGCCCCCAGGGAGGTCCAGGGGATACGCAGTATTTT. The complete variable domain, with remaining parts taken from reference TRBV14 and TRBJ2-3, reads EAGVTQFPSHSVIEKGQTVTLRCDPISGHDNLYWYRRVMGKEIKFLLHFVKESKQDESGMPNNRFLAERTGGTYSTLKVQPAELEDSGVYFCASSPQGGPGDTQYFGPGTRLTVL.

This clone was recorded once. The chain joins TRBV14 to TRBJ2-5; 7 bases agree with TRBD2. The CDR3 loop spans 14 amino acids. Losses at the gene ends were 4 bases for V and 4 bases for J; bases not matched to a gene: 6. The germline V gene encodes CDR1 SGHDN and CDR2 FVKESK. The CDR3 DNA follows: TGTGCCAGCAGCCCCCGACTAGCTGGAGAGACCCAGTACTTC. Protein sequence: CASSPRLAGETQYF.

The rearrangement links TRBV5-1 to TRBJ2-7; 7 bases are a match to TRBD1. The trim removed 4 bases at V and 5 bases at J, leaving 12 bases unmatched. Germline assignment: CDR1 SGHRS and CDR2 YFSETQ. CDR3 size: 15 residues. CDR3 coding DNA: TGCGCCAGCAGCATTGCACAGGGGCGGCGGGACGAGCAGTACTTC. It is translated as CASSIAQGRRDEQYF.

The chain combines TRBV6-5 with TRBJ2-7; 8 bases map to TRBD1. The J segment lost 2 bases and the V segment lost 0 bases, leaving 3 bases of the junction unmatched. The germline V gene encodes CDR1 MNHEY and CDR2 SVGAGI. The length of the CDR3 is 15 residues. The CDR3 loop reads CASSYSRTGTYEQYF. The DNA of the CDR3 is TGTGCCAGCAGTTACTCCCGGACAGGGACCTACGAGCAGTACTTC.